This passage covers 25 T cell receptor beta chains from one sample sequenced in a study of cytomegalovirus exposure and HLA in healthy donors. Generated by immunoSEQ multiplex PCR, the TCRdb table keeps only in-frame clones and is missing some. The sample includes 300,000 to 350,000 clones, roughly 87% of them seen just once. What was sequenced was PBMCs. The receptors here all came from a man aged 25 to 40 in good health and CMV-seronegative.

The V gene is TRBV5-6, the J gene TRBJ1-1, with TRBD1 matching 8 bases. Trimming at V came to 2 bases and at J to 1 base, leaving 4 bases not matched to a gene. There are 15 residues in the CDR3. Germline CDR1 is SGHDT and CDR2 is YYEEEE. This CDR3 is CASSFADRENTEAFF. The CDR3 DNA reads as TGTGCCAGCAGCTTTGCGGACAGGGAGAACACTGAAGCTTTCTTT.

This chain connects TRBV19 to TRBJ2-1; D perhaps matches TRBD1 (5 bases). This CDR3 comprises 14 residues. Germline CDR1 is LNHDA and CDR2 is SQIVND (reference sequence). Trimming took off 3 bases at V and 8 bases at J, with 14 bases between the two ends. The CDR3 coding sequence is TGTGCCAGTAGTATCGGCAGGGCTAGGGATGAGCAGTTCTTC. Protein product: CASSIGRARDEQFF.

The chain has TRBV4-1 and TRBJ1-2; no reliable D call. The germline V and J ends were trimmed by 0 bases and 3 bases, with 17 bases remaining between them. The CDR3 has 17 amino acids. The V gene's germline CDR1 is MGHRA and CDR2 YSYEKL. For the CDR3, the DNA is TGCGCCAGCAGCCAAGAATTCGGAGCTGTCGTGTACTATGGCTACACCTTC. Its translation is CASSQEFGAVVYYGYTF.

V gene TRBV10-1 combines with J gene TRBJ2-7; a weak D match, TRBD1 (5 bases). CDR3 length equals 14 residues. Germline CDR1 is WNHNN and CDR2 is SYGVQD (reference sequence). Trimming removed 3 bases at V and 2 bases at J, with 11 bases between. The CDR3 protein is CASSERQLPYEQYF. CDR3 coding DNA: TGCGCCAGCAGTGAAAGACAGCTACCCTACGAGCAGTACTTC.

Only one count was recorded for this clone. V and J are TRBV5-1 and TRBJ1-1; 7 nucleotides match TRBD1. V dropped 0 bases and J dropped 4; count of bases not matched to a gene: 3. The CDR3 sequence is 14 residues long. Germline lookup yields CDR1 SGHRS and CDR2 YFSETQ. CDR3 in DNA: TGCGCCAGCAGCTTGGGGCAGGGGGTCACTGAAGCTTTCTTT. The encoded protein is CASSLGQGVTEAFF.

The CDR3: CASFVPGGKTQYF. CDR3 bases: TGCGCCAGCTTTGTGCCGGGGGGGAAGACCCAGTACTTC. The chain couples TRBV5-1 to TRBJ2-5; 8 nucleotides match TRBD2. The CDR3 loop spans 13 amino acids. Unmatched junction bases numbered 8, after V lost 7 bases and J lost 6 bases. Germline-derived CDR1 and CDR2 are SGHRS and YFSETQ.

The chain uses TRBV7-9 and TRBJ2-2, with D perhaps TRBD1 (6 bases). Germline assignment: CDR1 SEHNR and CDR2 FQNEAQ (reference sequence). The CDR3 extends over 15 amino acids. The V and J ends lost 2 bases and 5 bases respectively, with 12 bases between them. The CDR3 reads CASSLTGPRTGELFF. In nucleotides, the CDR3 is TGTGCCAGCAGCTTAACAGGGCCGAGGACCGGGGAGCTGTTTTTT.

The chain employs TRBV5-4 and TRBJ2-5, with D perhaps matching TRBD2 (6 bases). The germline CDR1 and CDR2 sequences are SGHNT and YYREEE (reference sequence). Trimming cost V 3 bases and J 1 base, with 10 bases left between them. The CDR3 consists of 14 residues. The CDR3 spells CASSSAGTQETQYF. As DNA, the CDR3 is TGTGCCAGCAGCTCAGCGGGTACCCAAGAGACCCAGTACTTC. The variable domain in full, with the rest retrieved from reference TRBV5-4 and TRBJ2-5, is ETGVTQSPTHLIKTRGQQVTLRCSSQSGHNTVSWYQQALGQGPQFIFQYYREEENGRGNFPPRFSGLQFPNYSSELNVNALELDDSALYLCASSSAGTQETQYFGPGTRLLVL.

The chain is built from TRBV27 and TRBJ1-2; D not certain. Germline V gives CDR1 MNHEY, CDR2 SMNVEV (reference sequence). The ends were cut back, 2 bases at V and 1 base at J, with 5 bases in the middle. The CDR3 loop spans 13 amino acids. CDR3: CASSLNSNYGYTF. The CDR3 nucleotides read TGTGCCAGCAGTTTAAACAGTAACTATGGCTACACCTTC.

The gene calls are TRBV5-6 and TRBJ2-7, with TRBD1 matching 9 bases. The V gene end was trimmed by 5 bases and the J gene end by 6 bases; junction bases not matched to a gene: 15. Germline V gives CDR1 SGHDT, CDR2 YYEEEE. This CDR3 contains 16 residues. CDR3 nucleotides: TGTGCCAGCAGTGACGAGCTTACAGGGGGCTTGGGCGAGCAGTACTTC. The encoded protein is CASSDELTGGLGEQYF.

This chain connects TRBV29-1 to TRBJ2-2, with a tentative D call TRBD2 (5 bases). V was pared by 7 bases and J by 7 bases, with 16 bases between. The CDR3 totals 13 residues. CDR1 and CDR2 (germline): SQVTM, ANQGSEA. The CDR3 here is CSAAPTGFGELFF. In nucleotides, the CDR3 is TGCAGCGCTGCCCCTACGGGATTCGGGGAGCTGTTTTTT.

The CDR3 spells CASSLVGQGPYGYTF. CDR3 DNA: TGTGCCAGCAGCTTAGTGGGACAGGGGCCCTATGGCTACACCTTC. V is TRBV11-2 and J is TRBJ1-2; 10 positions agree with TRBD1. This CDR3 is 15 amino acids long. Per germline, CDR1 SGHAT and CDR2 FQNNGV. The V segment lost 1 base and the J segment 4 bases; nucleotides outside the gene matches: 3. The variable domain in full, completed from reference TRBV11-2 and TRBJ1-2, reads EAGVAQSPRYKIIEKRQSVAFWCNPISGHATLYWYQQILGQGPKLLIQFQNNGVVDDSQLPKDRFSAERLKGVDSTLKIQPAKLEDSAVYLCASSLVGQGPYGYTFGSGTRLTVV.

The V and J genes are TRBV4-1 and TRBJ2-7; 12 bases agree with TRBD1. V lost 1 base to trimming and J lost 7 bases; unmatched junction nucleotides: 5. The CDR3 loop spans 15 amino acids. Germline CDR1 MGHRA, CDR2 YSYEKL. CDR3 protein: CASSQVGQGALEQYF. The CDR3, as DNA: TGCGCCAGCAGCCAAGTGGGACAGGGGGCGCTTGAGCAGTACTTC.

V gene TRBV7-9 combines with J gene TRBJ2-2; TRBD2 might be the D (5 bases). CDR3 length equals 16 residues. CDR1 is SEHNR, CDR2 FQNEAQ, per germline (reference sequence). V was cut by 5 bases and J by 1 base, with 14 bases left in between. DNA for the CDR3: TGTGCCAGCAGCCCCAAGATGAGGGTGAACACCGGGGAGCTGTTTTTT. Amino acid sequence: CASSPKMRVNTGELFF.

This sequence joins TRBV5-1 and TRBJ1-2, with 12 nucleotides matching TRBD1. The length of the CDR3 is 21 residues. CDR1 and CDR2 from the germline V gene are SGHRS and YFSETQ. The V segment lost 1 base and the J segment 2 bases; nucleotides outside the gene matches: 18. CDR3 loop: CASSLFVPPEWGTGGNYGYTF. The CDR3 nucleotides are TGCGCCAGCAGCTTGTTCGTGCCACCCGAGTGGGGGACAGGGGGCAACTATGGCTACACCTTC.

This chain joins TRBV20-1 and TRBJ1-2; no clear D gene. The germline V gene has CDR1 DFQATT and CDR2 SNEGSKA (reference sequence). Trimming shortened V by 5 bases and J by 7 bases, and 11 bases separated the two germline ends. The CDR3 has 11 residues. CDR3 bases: TGCAGTGCTCCGGTGGGCCCTGGCTACACCTTC. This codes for CSAPVGPGYTF.

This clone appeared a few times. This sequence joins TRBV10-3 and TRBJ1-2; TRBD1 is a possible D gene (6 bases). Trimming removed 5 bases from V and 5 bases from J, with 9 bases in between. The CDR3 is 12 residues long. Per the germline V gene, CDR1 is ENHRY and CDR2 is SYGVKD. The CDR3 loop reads CAISPTGYGYTF. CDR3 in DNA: TGTGCCATCAGTCCTACAGGGTATGGCTACACCTTC.

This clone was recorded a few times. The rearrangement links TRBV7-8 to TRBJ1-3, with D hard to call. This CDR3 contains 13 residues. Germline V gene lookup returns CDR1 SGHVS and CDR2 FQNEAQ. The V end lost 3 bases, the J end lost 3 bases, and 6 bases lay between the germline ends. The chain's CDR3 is CASSLSYGNTIYF. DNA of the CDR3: TGTGCCAGCAGCTTGTCCTATGGAAACACCATATATTTT. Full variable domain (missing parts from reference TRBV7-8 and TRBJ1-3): GAGVSQSPRYKVAKRGQDVALRCDPISGHVSLFWYQQALGQGPEFLTYFQNEAQLDKSGLPSDRFFAERPEGSVSTLKIQRTQQEDSAVYLCASSLSYGNTIYFGEGSWLTVV.

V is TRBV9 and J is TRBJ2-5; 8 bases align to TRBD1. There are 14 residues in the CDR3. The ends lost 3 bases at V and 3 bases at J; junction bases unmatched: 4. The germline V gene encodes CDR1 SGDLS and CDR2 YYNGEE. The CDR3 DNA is TGTGCCAGCAGCGCGGACAGGGCGGAAGAGACCCAGTACTTC. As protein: CASSADRAEETQYF.

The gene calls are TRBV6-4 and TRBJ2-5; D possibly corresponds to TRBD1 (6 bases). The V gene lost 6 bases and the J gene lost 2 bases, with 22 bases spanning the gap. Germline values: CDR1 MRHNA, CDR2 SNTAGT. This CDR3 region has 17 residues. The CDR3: CASSRLLDREPQETQYF. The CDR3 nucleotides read TGTGCCAGCAGCCGCCTCTTGGACAGAGAGCCACAAGAGACCCAGTACTTC.

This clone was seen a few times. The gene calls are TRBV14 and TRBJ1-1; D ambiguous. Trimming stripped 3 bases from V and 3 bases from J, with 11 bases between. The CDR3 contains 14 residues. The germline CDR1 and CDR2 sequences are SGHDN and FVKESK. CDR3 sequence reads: CASSQRSSYTEAFF. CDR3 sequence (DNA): TGTGCCAGCAGCCAGAGAAGCTCCTACACTGAAGCTTTCTTT.

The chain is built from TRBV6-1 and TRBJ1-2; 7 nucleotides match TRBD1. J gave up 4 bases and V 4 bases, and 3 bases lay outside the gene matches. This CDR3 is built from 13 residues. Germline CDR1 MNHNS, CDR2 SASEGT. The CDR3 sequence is CASSGTGAYGYTF. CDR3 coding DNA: TGTGCCAGCAGTGGAACAGGGGCCTATGGCTACACCTTC.

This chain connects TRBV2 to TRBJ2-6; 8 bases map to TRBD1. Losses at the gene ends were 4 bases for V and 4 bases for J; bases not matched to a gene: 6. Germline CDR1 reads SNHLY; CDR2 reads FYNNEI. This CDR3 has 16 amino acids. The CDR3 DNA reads TGTGCCAGCAGTGGACAGGGGCGGTTGGGGGCCAACGTCCTGACTTTC. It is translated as CASSGQGRLGANVLTF.

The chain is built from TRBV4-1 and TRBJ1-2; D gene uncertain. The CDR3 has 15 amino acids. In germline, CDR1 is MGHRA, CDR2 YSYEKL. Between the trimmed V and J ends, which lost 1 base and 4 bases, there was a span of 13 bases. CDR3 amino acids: CASSQVRGGIYGYTF. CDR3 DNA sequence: TGCGCCAGCAGCCAAGTGAGAGGCGGGATCTATGGCTACACCTTC.

The CDR3: CASSLDYWTGGDYGYTF. CDR3 DNA sequence: TGTGCCAGCAGCTTAGATTACTGGACTGGAGGGGACTATGGCTACACCTTC. The rearrangement links TRBV7-9 to TRBJ1-2; maybe TRBD1 (5 bases). The V gene's germline CDR1 is SEHNR and CDR2 FQNEAQ (reference sequence). The CDR3 runs to 17 residues. V lost 1 base and J lost 3, with 18 bases in between.